This T cell receptor beta chain was identified in a study of T-cell memory formation after mild COVID-19. This CDR3 is built from 15 residues. The V gene lost 4 bases and the J gene lost 1 base, with 14 bases spanning the gap. Germline V gene lookup returns CDR1 SGDLS and CDR2 YYNGEE. Constant-segment primers were used for 5'RACE, and the resulting TCR alpha and TCR beta cDNA libraries carried sample barcodes and UMIs. In TCRdb, the 5' RACE reads were re-called with MiXCR into one record per CDR3 protein. The sample yields under 450,000 distinct CDR3 sequences, 20% to 25% seen once. General study findings and limits: Later expanders leaned CD4+, whereas clones that contracted between day 15 and 85 were balanced CD4/CD8.

A word on this clonotype: Antigen: not known.

Specimen: PBMCs or a T cell subset sorted from them (not recorded which). V and J are TRBV9 and TRBJ1-1; D remains unclear. This sequence was found in a man aged 18 to 30 who had mild COVID-19 (a few samples of this study predate the infection). Cell type and time point are not known. The chain's CDR3 is CASSLSSAANTEAFF. The DNA of the CDR3 is TGTGCCAGCAGCCTCTCCTCGGCGGCGAACACTGAAGCTTTCTTT.